The T cell receptor (beta chain) described here comes from a study of blood T cell repertoires in COVID-19. The assay was immunoSEQ multiplex PCR, and TCRdb's table has in-frame clones only and misses some. The sample lists 350,000 to 450,000 clones; just under 90% were seen once. CDR3 size: 16 residues. Trimming shortened V by 0 bases and J by 0 bases, and 12 bases separated the two germline ends. Germline V gene data show CDR1 as LNHNV and CDR2 as YYDKDF (reference sequence). This clone was counted between two and nine times. The receptor was derived from a woman in her twenties or thirties who had recovered from COVID-19. Specimen: PBMCs or T cells enriched from blood (not recorded which). V usage is TRBV15 and J usage is TRBJ2-7, with D maybe TRBD2 (6 bases). The CDR3 is CATSRDLSGHSYEQYF. CDR3 DNA: TGTGCCACCAGCAGAGATCTGAGCGGGCACTCCTACGAGCAGTACTTC. Combining the CDR3 with reference TRBV15 and TRBJ2-7 gives the whole variable domain DAMVIQNPRYQVTQFGKPVTLSCSQTLNHNVMYWYQQKSSQAPKLLFHYYDKDFNNEADTPDNFQSRRPNTSFCFLDIRSPGLGDTAMYLCATSRDLSGHSYEQYFGPGTRLTVT.